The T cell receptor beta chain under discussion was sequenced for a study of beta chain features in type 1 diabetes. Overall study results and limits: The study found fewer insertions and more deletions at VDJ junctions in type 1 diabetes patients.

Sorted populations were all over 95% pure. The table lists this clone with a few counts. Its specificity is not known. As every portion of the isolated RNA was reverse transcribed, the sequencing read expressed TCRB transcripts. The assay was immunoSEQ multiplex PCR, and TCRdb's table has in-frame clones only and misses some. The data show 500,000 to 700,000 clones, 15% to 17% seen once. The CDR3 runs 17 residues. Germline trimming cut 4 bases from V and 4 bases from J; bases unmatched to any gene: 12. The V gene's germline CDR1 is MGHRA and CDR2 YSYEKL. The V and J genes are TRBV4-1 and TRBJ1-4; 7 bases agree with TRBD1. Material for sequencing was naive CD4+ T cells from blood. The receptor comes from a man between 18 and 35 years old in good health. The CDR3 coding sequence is TGCGCCAGCAGCCGCGACAGGGAAAGTCAGGATAATGAAAAACTGTTTTTT. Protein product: CASSRDRESQDNEKLFF.